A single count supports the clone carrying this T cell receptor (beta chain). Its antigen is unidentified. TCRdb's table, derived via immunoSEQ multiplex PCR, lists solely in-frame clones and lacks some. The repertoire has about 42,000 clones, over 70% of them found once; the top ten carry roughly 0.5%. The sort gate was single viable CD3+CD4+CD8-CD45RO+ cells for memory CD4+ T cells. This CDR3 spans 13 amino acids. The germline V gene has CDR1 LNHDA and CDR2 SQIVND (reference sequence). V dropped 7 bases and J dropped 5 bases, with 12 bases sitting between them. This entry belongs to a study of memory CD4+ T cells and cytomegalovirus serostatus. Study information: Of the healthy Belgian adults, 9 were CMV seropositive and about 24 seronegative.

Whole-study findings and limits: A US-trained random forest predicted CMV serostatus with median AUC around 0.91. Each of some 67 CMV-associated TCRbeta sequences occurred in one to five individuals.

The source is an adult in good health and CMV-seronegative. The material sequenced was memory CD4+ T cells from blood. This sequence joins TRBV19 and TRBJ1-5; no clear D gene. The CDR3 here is CASNDMVDQPQHF. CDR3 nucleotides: TGTGCCAGTAATGACATGGTGGATCAGCCCCAGCATTTT. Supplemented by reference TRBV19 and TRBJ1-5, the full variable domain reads DGGITQSPKYLFRKEGQNVTLSCEQNLNHDAMYWYRQDPGQGLRLIYYSQIVNDFQKGDIAEGYSVSREKKESFPLTVTSAQKNPTAFYLCASNDMVDQPQHFGDGTRLSIL.